The T cell receptor beta chain described here comes from a study of post-analysis software for immune sequencing data. Notes on the study in general: Among several TRBV segments more frequent in patients than controls were TRBV5-6, TRBV5-1 and TRBV20-1.

Every TCR beta cDNA library bore unique molecular identifiers. MiXCR, run by TCRdb on the PCR reads, gives a single entry per CDR3 protein. The repertoire holds hundreds of thousands of distinct CDR3 sequences, roughly 46% seen once, with 1.5% to 2% in the top ten. Trimming at V came to 2 bases and at J to 13 bases, leaving 10 bases not matched to a gene. The CDR3 has 15 residues. CDR1 is MNHNS and CDR2 is SASEGT in the germline V gene. Note on this clonotype: No antigen is known for it.

This chain uses TRBV6-1 with TRBJ1-6; TRBD1 agrees at 8 bases. The clonotype was recovered from a girl aged 10 to 17 with multiple sclerosis. The material sequenced was blood. CDR3 bases: TGTGCCAGCAGTGAACTTGGGGGCAGGGGGCGGCCCCTCCACTTT. It specifies CASSELGGRGRPLHF.